This T cell receptor (beta chain) stems from a study of OX40 agonist ivuxolimab in advanced cancers. Details on this clone: Its antigen is not identified.

The method was immunoSEQ multiplex PCR; TCRdb's version includes in-frame clones alone and lacks a portion of them. The sample holds approximately 160,000 clones; roughly 92% are singletons and the top ten take around 0.33%. Blood draws occurred at baseline, cycle 4 day 1, and cycle 7 day 1. Study results and caveats: Expanded clones were, on average, more numerous in CD8+ T cells than in CD4+. Among patients with partial responses at 0.1-3.0 mg/kg, clonal expansion was among the lowest.

Trimming stripped 11 bases from V and 5 bases from J, with 16 bases between. CDR1 is WNHNN, CDR2 SYGVQD, per germline (reference sequence). The CDR3 contains 12 residues. The specimen comprised CD4+ or CD8+ T cells sorted from blood, sampled in a trial of the OX40 agonist ivuxolimab. This receptor was identified in an adult with an advanced solid tumor such as melanoma, head and neck, liver or kidney cancer. The rearrangement joins TRBV10-1 to TRBJ2-7; perhaps TRBD2 as D (5 bases). CDR3 region: CAWGLSAHEQYF. CDR3 nucleotides: TGCGCCTGGGGTCTTAGCGCACACGAGCAGTACTTC.